Below, one T cell receptor (beta chain) is given with its context. The target antigen is unknown. These data are taken from a study of cytomegalovirus exposure and HLA in healthy donors. Study context: The roughly 670 first-cohort repertoires and the 95 to 150 validation repertoires shared the same platform, a later analysis reported.

The germline gives CDR1 SQVTM, CDR2 ANQGSEA. CDR3 length equals 12 residues. The V end was cut by 6 bases, the J end by 7 bases, with 15 bases between. Here immunoSEQ multiplex PCR was the method, and the copy in TCRdb shows in-frame clones only, minus some. The sample yields approximately 120,000 clones, roughly 95% seen once. Study results and limitations: Associated with cytomegalovirus, according to the listing, were around 160 TCR beta chains. CMV antigen specificity was confirmed in vitro for a few CMV-associated chains.

Sequencing input: PBMCs. The rearrangement links TRBV29-1 to TRBJ1-2, with a possible D match to TRBD1 (6 bases). This TCR derives from a man younger than 35 in good health and CMV-seronegative. The CDR3 DNA sequence: TGCAGCGTCAACGGGGGGGCGCGTGGCTACACCTTC. The encoded protein is CSVNGGARGYTF.